This T cell receptor beta chain was observed in a study of cytomegalovirus exposure and HLA in healthy donors. Study-wide results and limits: Some TCR beta chains (around 160 of them) were listed as cytomegalovirus-associated. Reports indicated that the classifier achieved high specificity and sensitivity in diagnosing cytomegalovirus status.

The donors were members of the validation cohort, which comprised 120 subjects and was separate from the first cohort of more than 500 subjects. Data came from immunoSEQ multiplex PCR; TCRdb stores just in-frame clones and leaves some out. The sample includes 68,000 or so clones, roughly 90% of them seen just once. As regards this clone: Its matching antigen is unknown.

The CDR3 is made up of 15 amino acids. Germline-derived CDR1 and CDR2 are SGHDN and FVKESK. Trimming pared 6 bases from V and 0 bases from J, leaving 15 bases between. The rearrangement uses TRBV14 and TRBJ2-7; D unclear. Sequencing was performed on PBMCs. The receptor's source is a woman under 30 in good health and CMV-seronegative. CDR3: CASRLSALNSYEQYF. The CDR3 DNA follows: TGTGCCAGCAGACTATCGGCCCTTAACTCCTACGAGCAGTACTTC.